The 29 T cell receptor beta chains given below trace back to one sample, sequenced in a study of T cell responses to AZD1222 COVID-19 vaccine. The repertoire was sequenced with immunoSEQ multiplex PCR; TCRdb's copy has only in-frame clones and lacks some. The sample records about 140,000 clones, about 88% being singletons. The material sequenced was peripheral blood, taken on day 0 of AZD1222 vaccination. These receptors were taken from an adult in good health.

J is TRBJ2-4 and V is TRBV4-2; possibly TRBD1 or TRBD2 for D (5 bases each). The CDR3 runs to 14 residues. Germline V gene sequence: CDR1 LGHNA, CDR2 YNFKEQ. V lost 3 bases and J 5 bases, leaving 11 bases between the germline ends. This CDR3 reads CASSHSGAENIQYF. In nucleotides, the CDR3 is TGTGCCAGCAGCCATTCCGGGGCTGAAAACATTCAGTACTTC.

The chain joins TRBV5-1 to TRBJ1-2; D might be TRBD1 (5 bases). The CDR3 has 14 residues. The germline CDR1 and CDR2 sequences are SGHRS and YFSETQ. The V end was cut by 4 bases, the J end by 1 base, with 11 bases between. The CDR3 DNA reads as TGCGCCAGCAGCGACCCGGGACTTAACTATGGCTACACCTTC. Its translation: CASSDPGLNYGYTF. The full variable domain, with the rest looked up from reference TRBV5-1 and TRBJ1-2, is KAGVTQTPRYLIKTRGQQVTLSCSPISGHRSVSWYQQTPGQGLQFLFEYFSETQRNKGNFPGRFSGRQFSNSRSEMNVSTLELGDSALYLCASSDPGLNYGYTFGSGTRLTVV.

This clone showed up just once. J is TRBJ1-2 and V is TRBV7-2, with a weak D call TRBD1 (5 bases). V was trimmed by 3 bases and J by 3 bases, leaving 8 bases between them. This CDR3 is built from 13 residues. Germline V gene data show CDR1 as SGHTA and CDR2 as FQGNSA. CDR3 coding DNA: TGTGCCAGCAGCTTGGAGGGGTACTATGGCTACACCTTC. It codes for CASSLEGYYGYTF.

The V gene is TRBV4-1, the J gene TRBJ1-1, with D perhaps TRBD1 (6 bases). CDR3 length: 15 amino acids. In germline, CDR1 is MGHRA, CDR2 YSYEKL. The V gene lost 0 bases and the J gene lost 3 bases, with 11 bases spanning the gap. Here the CDR3 reads CASSQDPGEYTEAFF. In DNA, the CDR3 is TGCGCCAGCAGCCAAGATCCAGGGGAATACACTGAAGCTTTCTTT.

The V call is TRBV29-1, the J call TRBJ1-4; unclear D gene. CDR3 length: 13 residues. V dropped 7 bases and J dropped 5 bases, with 14 bases sitting between them. Germline CDR1 and CDR2: SQVTM and ANQGSEA. Written as DNA, the CDR3 is TGCAGCGCACGGCCCGACGCCAATGAAAAACTGTTTTTT. It codes for CSARPDANEKLFF.

The V gene is TRBV5-1, the J gene TRBJ2-7, with 10 bases fitting TRBD2. V was clipped by 0 bases and J by 3 bases; unmatched bases: 6. CDR1 is SGHRS and CDR2 is YFSETQ in the germline V gene. This CDR3 comprises 16 residues. CDR3 in amino acids: CASSLASGRGGYEQYF. CDR3 bases: TGCGCCAGCAGCTTGGCTAGCGGGAGAGGAGGCTACGAGCAGTACTTC. Filled out from reference TRBV5-1 and TRBJ2-7, the complete variable domain reads KAGVTQTPRYLIKTRGQQVTLSCSPISGHRSVSWYQQTPGQGLQFLFEYFSETQRNKGNFPGRFSGRQFSNSRSEMNVSTLELGDSALYLCASSLASGRGGYEQYFGPGTRLTVT.

The V call is TRBV18, the J call TRBJ1-3; 9 bases map to TRBD1. J was trimmed by 5 bases and V by 2 bases; bases with no gene match: 1. The germline CDR1 and CDR2 sequences are KGHSH and LQKENI. The CDR3 is 14 amino acids. The CDR3 DNA reads TGTGCCAGCTCACCAGGGACAGGGAGAAACACCATATATTTT. Protein product: CASSPGTGRNTIYF. Looking up the rest from reference TRBV18 and TRBJ1-3 gives the full variable domain: NAGVMQNPRHLVRRRGQEARLRCSPMKGHSHVYWYRQLPEEGLKFMVYLQKENIIDESGMPKERFSAEFPKEGPSILRIQQVVRGDSAAYFCASSPGTGRNTIYFGEGSWLTVV.

The rearrangement uses TRBV19 and TRBJ1-5; D is uncertain. The V and J ends lost 2 bases and 3 bases respectively, with 11 bases between them. This CDR3 is built from 15 residues. The V gene's germline CDR1 is LNHDA and CDR2 SQIVND (reference sequence). The DNA of the CDR3 is TGTGCCAGTAGTATATATGGGCAGCCCAATCAGCCCCAGCATTTT. This encodes CASSIYGQPNQPQHF. Combining the CDR3 with reference TRBV19 and TRBJ1-5 gives the whole variable domain DGGITQSPKYLFRKEGQNVTLSCEQNLNHDAMYWYRQDPGQGLRLIYYSQIVNDFQKGDIAEGYSVSREKKESFPLTVTSAQKNPTAFYLCASSIYGQPNQPQHFGDGTRLSIL.

The chain combines TRBV2 with TRBJ2-7; 7 bases map to TRBD2. Unmatched junction bases numbered 13, after V lost 3 bases and J lost 5 bases. The CDR3 runs 16 residues. The V gene's germline CDR1 is SNHLY and CDR2 FYNNEI. CDR3 in DNA: TGTGCCAGCAGTGATATCGGGCGGGAGTCATTGAACGAGCAGTACTTC. It is translated as CASSDIGRESLNEQYF.

The chain employs TRBV20-1 and TRBJ1-1; the D gene is possibly TRBD1 (5 bases). Per the germline V gene, CDR1 is DFQATT and CDR2 is SNEGSKA (reference sequence). Deletions cut 4 bases from V and 4 bases from J, with 7 bases between. The CDR3 runs to 11 residues. DNA for the CDR3: TGCAGTGCTACGACAGTCACTGAAGCTTTCTTT. The encoded protein is CSATTVTEAFF.

The chain recombines TRBV12-3 or TRBV12-4 with TRBJ1-2, with D hard to call. Trimming pared 3 bases from V and 9 bases from J, leaving 8 bases between. This CDR3 region has 11 residues. CDR3 protein: CASSLGSRYTF. Written as DNA, the CDR3 is TGTGCCAGCAGTTTGGGCAGTCGCTACACCTTC.

The CDR3 loop is CASSFEGADNSPLHF. The CDR3, as DNA: TGTGCCAGCAGTTTCGAGGGGGCGGACAATTCACCCCTCCACTTT. The chain links TRBV6-6 to TRBJ1-6, with 7 nucleotides matching TRBD1. This CDR3 region has 15 residues. The germline gives CDR1 MNHNY, CDR2 SVGAGI (reference sequence). Losses at the gene ends were 4 bases for V and 7 bases for J; bases not matched to a gene: 7.

The rearrangement links TRBV2 to TRBJ1-2; a possible D gene is TRBD1 (6 bases). The V gene's germline CDR1 is SNHLY and CDR2 FYNNEI. V was cut by 6 bases and J by 6 bases, with 14 bases left in between. The CDR3 sequence is 13 residues long. CDR3 DNA: TGTGCCAGCAGGGCAGGGGAGTCGGATGGCTACACCTTC. Translated, it gives CASRAGESDGYTF.

The chain joins TRBV5-8 to TRBJ2-7; 9 nucleotides agree with TRBD1. Germline assignment: CDR1 SGHTS and CDR2 YDEGEE. CDR3 length: 15 amino acids. Trimming cost V 3 bases and J 3 bases; bases outside gene matches: 7. CDR3 sequence: CASSSTGTGFYEQYF. CDR3 sequence (DNA): TGTGCCAGCAGCTCTACCGGGACAGGGTTCTACGAGCAGTACTTC.

The rearrangement joins TRBV6-5 to TRBJ1-1, with a possible D match to TRBD1 (5 bases). The CDR3 contains 14 residues. V gave up 8 bases and J gave up 3 bases, with 16 bases separating them. CDR1 and CDR2 from the germline V gene are MNHEY and SVGAGI. The CDR3 nucleotides read TGTGCCAGCGTATTCTCAACGGGGGACACTGAAGCTTTCTTT. Protein product: CASVFSTGDTEAFF.

The chain is built from TRBV2 and TRBJ2-7, with a tentative D call TRBD2 (5 bases). Per germline, CDR1 SNHLY and CDR2 FYNNEI. The V and J ends lost 7 bases and 4 bases respectively, with 11 bases between them. This CDR3 is 12 amino acids long. The CDR3 nucleotides are TGTGCCAGCACGGGATGGATTTACGAGCAGTACTTC. Amino acids: CASTGWIYEQYF.

The rearrangement uses TRBV28 and TRBJ2-7; 12 bases agree with TRBD2. CDR1 is MDHEN, CDR2 SYDVKM, per germline. This CDR3 comprises 15 residues. With 0 bases clipped from V and 5 bases from J, the junction kept 2 bases outside the gene matches. The CDR3 DNA is TGTGCCAGCAGTTTATGGACTAGCGGGGGCAACGAGCAGTACTTC. It translates to CASSLWTSGGNEQYF.

The rearrangement links TRBV13 to TRBJ2-3, with no clear D. The V end lost 5 bases, the J end lost 4 bases, and 10 bases lay between the germline ends. The CDR3 extends over 13 amino acids. The germline gives CDR1 PRHDT, CDR2 FYEKMQ (reference sequence). The chain's CDR3 is CASSPSRADTQYF. The CDR3 DNA follows: TGTGCCAGCAGCCCCTCAAGGGCAGATACGCAGTATTTT.

The chain uses TRBV11-2 and TRBJ1-2; D remains unclear. This CDR3 is built from 14 residues. The V and J ends lost 2 bases and 5 bases respectively, with 12 bases between them. Germline CDR1 and CDR2: SGHAT and FQNNGV. CDR3 amino acids: CASSLRRAGYGYTF. In DNA, the CDR3 is TGTGCCAGCAGCTTACGGAGGGCGGGGTATGGCTACACCTTC.

This clone was counted once. V usage is TRBV6-4 and J usage is TRBJ2-2; D is possibly TRBD1 (6 bases). Germline V gene data show CDR1 as MRHNA and CDR2 as SNTAGT. The CDR3 totals 16 residues. V was pared by 2 bases and J by 4 bases, with 14 bases between. For the CDR3, the DNA is TGTGCCAGCAGTGACGAGGCAGGGACAAGCACCGGGGAGCTGTTTTTT. Translating gives CASSDEAGTSTGELFF.

V and J are TRBV25-1 and TRBJ1-4; 9 nucleotides align to TRBD1. Losses at the gene ends were 3 bases for V and 5 bases for J; bases not matched to a gene: 7. The CDR3 spans 16 residues. Germline-derived CDR1 and CDR2 are MGHDK and SYGVNS. In DNA form, the CDR3 reads TGTGCCAGCAGTGATCGAAACGGGACAGGGAATGAAAAACTGTTTTTT. Encoded protein: CASSDRNGTGNEKLFF.

V and J are TRBV16 and TRBJ2-7; no definite D call. Between the trimmed V and J ends, which lost 3 bases and 0 bases, there was a span of 3 bases. This CDR3 comprises 12 residues. Germline CDR1 and CDR2: KGHSY and FQNENV. The CDR3 region has the DNA TGTGCCAGCAGCCAGAGCTCCTACGAGCAGTACTTC. Translating it yields CASSQSSYEQYF.

This clone was observed a handful of times. The CDR3 DNA follows: TGTGCCAGCAGCGTGGGACTAGCCCAAGAGACCCAGTACTTC. Translated, it gives CASSVGLAQETQYF. The J gene is TRBJ2-5, the V gene TRBV5-4; 9 bases fit TRBD2. The CDR3 runs to 14 residues. CDR1 and CDR2 from the germline V gene are SGHNT and YYREEE (reference sequence). After removal of 4 bases from V and 1 base from J, the junction contained 2 bases not matched to a gene.

This chain links TRBV5-1 with TRBJ2-2; 8 bases agree with TRBD2. Trimming removed 0 bases from V and 5 bases from J; junction bases left unmatched: 6. Germline V gene sequence: CDR1 SGHRS, CDR2 YFSETQ. CDR3 size: 16 residues. CDR3 in DNA: TGCGCCAGCAGCTTGGTTAGCGGGATAGAGACCGGGGAGCTGTTTTTT. Amino acid sequence: CASSLVSGIETGELFF.

This clone was seen a single time. The chain uses TRBV10-3 and TRBJ2-7; D is uncertain. V was cut by 2 bases and J by 4 bases, with 6 bases left in between. Germline V CDR1 and CDR2: ENHRY, SYGVKD. This CDR3 contains 12 residues. In DNA form, the CDR3 reads TGTGCCATCAGTGAGAACGGGTACGAGCAGTACTTC. It codes for CAISENGYEQYF.

The genes are TRBV27 and TRBJ2-1; D unclear. Germline CDR1 is MNHEY and CDR2 is SMNVEV (reference sequence). V lost 2 bases and J lost 5, with 10 bases in between. The CDR3 is 14 amino acids. The CDR3 region is CASSLRFWNNEQFF. In nucleotides, the CDR3 is TGTGCCAGCAGTTTAAGATTCTGGAACAATGAGCAGTTCTTC.

The chain recombines TRBV30 with TRBJ2-7; no clear D. The CDR3 totals 13 residues. Trimming shortened V by 3 bases and J by 0 bases, and 9 bases separated the two germline ends. Germline CDR1 is GTSNPN and CDR2 is SVGIG (reference sequence). CDR3 protein: CAWRKMSSYEQYF. As DNA, the CDR3 is TGTGCCTGGAGGAAGATGAGCTCCTACGAGCAGTACTTC.

The chain links TRBV5-4 to TRBJ1-2; 8 bases match TRBD1. The V gene end was trimmed by 2 bases and the J gene end by 4 bases; junction bases not matched to a gene: 10. This CDR3 region has 16 residues. Germline CDR1 reads SGHNT; CDR2 reads YYREEE (reference sequence). As DNA, the CDR3 is TGTGCCAGCAGCTTAACGGGCAGGGGGCTTAGCTATGGCTACACCTTC. It yields the protein CASSLTGRGLSYGYTF.

This rearrangement joins TRBV5-1 to TRBJ2-7; D is perhaps TRBD1 or TRBD2 (5 bases each). CDR3 length equals 15 residues. Trimming took off 0 bases at V and 2 bases at J, with 12 bases between the two ends. The germline gives CDR1 SGHRS, CDR2 YFSETQ. The CDR3: CASSLAVGDAYEQYF. CDR3 in DNA: TGCGCCAGCAGCTTGGCCGTGGGGGACGCCTACGAGCAGTACTTC.